This T cell receptor beta chain is drawn from a study of cytomegalovirus exposure and HLA in healthy donors. With 60 Vbeta and 13 Jbeta primers, the PCR was carried out. Method: immunoSEQ multiplex PCR; TCRdb's copy keeps in-frame clones and lacks some. This table has about 200,000 clones, around 85% appearing once. Whole-study findings and limits: Most observed TCR sequences were rare, whereas some public TCRs were detected in many donors. Later analysis demonstrated an association between a missense DCLRE1C variant and TCR beta V- and J-gene trimming. Earlier findings revealed that most TCR beta V segments proved productive either about 87% or about 30% of the time.

V was pared by 5 bases and J by 8 bases, with 11 bases of the junction left unmatched. Germline CDR1 reads MDHEN; CDR2 reads SYDVKM. The CDR3 extends over 14 amino acids. Donors counted as nominally healthy when sampled, yet unrecorded immune exposures were likely. The table lists this clone with a few counts. Its antigen remains unidentified. The gene calls are TRBV28 and TRBJ2-7; 8 bases agree with TRBD1. The TCR sequence derives from a middle-aged man in good health and CMV-seronegative. The sequenced material came from PBMCs. In DNA, the CDR3 is TGTGCCAGCAGTGGCGCAGGGGGCGCGGGTCAGCAGTACTTC. Translating it yields CASSGAGGAGQQYF.